This TCR beta chain was found in a study of blood T cell repertoires in COVID-19. The overall study: Samples taken during acute and convalescent COVID-19 were collected in the United States, Italy and Spain. Sources were T cells, B-cell-depleted T cells, or PBMCs; the material itself was cDNA or gDNA.

This clone was observed a single time. In the original processing: How many nucleated cells were present was estimated from reference gene primer amplification. Assay used: immunoSEQ multiplex PCR; TCRdb lists only in-frame clones, some missing. V and J calls and clone size come straight from that table; D and trimming were deduced from the DNA. The sample carries under 200,000 clones, roughly 87% recorded once. Germline V gives CDR1 MGHDK, CDR2 SYGVNS. V dropped 0 bases and J dropped 0 bases, with 12 bases sitting between them. The CDR3 has 18 amino acids. The sample comprised peripheral blood. The sequence came from a woman aged 55-70 years with COVID-19, enrolled during active disease. The chain employs TRBV25-1 and TRBJ1-6; tentatively, D is TRBD1 (5 bases). This CDR3 is CASSEYTGGRSYNSPLHF. CDR3 DNA sequence: TGTGCCAGCAGTGAATACACAGGAGGGCGCTCCTATAATTCACCCCTCCACTTT.